Listed below are T cell receptor beta chains from one sample, sequenced in a study of blood T cell repertoires in COVID-19. The protocol was immunoSEQ multiplex PCR, while the TCRdb copy is restricted to in-frame clones and leaves out a portion. The repertoire consists of about 200,000 clones, with 86% occurring once and the leading ten covering 3.5% to 5%. Sequencing input: peripheral blood. These receptors all stem from a man aged 50-60 years with acute or convalescent COVID-19. The CDR3 runs from the conserved cysteine through the conserved F or W. A D gene is named only where the DNA matches it firmly.

CDR3: CASSRSRPPGHEQYF
J: .
V: TRBV6-5
D: .

CDR3: CASSLGQGSPGYTF
J: TRBJ1-2
V: TRBV27
D: TRBD1

CDR3: CAWGGQGGQPQHF
J: TRBJ1-5
V: TRBV30
D: TRBD1

CDR3: CAWKRDRQSYEQYF
J: TRBJ2-7
V: TRBV30
D: TRBD1

CDR3: CASSVGQGAQPQHF
J: TRBJ1-5
V: TRBV9
D: TRBD1

CDR3: CASSLGQRYGYTF
J: TRBJ1-2
V: TRBV11-2
D: .

CDR3: CASIGTRPSNQPQHF
J: TRBJ1-5
V: TRBV6-5
D: .

CDR3: CASSSSTREKAFF
J: TRBJ1-1
V: TRBV5-6
D: .

CDR3: CASSLRERKIF
J: TRBJ1-1
V: TRBV7-8
D: .

CDR3: CASSPTSGGASDTQYF
J: TRBJ2-3
V: TRBV5-1
D: TRBD2

CDR3: CASSSRSGSGNTIYF
J: TRBJ1-3
V: TRBV5-1
D: .

CDR3: CASPTGAGPYGYTF
J: TRBJ1-2
V: TRBV5-6
D: .

CDR3: CATSDARGTDTQYF
J: TRBJ2-3
V: TRBV24-1
D: TRBD1

CDR3: CASSSSPDRNLAKNIQYF
J: TRBJ2-4
V: TRBV27
D: TRBD1

CDR3: CASRAGTDNTEAFF
J: TRBJ1-1
V: TRBV5-1
D: TRBD1

CDR3: CASRVSGRTYNEQFF
J: TRBJ2-1
V: TRBV11-2
D: TRBD2

CDR3: CASSIPGSSYNEQFF
J: TRBJ2-1
V: TRBV19
D: .

CDR3: CASSRSWLNEKLFF
J: TRBJ1-4
V: TRBV11-2
D: .

CDR3: CASGPDRENSPLHF
J: TRBJ1-6
V: TRBV27
D: TRBD1

CDR3: CASSLGGTGDLYGYTF
J: TRBJ1-2
V: TRBV5-4
D: TRBD1

CDR3: CASSPLGATNEKLFF
J: TRBJ1-4
V: TRBV7-9
D: .

CDR3: CASSQGYRANSPLHF
J: TRBJ1-6
V: TRBV3-1/TRBV3-2
D: .

CDR3: CASSQSWGRDTEAFF
J: TRBJ1-1
V: TRBV18
D: .

CDR3: CASSLGSGQPNYGYTF
J: TRBJ1-2
V: TRBV7-9
D: .

CDR3: CASSQGGNTEAFF
J: TRBJ1-1
V: TRBV4-1
D: .

CDR3: CASRGLGGAAYNEQFF
J: TRBJ2-1
V: TRBV4-1
D: .

CDR3: CASSDMGQANTEAFF
J: TRBJ1-1
V: TRBV11-2
D: TRBD1

CDR3: CASSARQGMNTEAFF
J: TRBJ1-1
V: TRBV14
D: TRBD1

CDR3: CASSLGRDYGYTF
J: TRBJ1-2
V: TRBV4-1
D: .

CDR3: CSVEYNDRGRFGYGYTF
J: TRBJ1-2
V: TRBV29-1
D: TRBD1

CDR3: CASTQTPGQGDYEQYF
J: TRBJ2-7
V: TRBV6-6
D: TRBD1

CDR3: CASSTLNQGANQPQHF
J: TRBJ1-5
V: TRBV6-2/TRBV6-3
D: TRBD1

CDR3: CASSTTGTGGNTEAFF
J: TRBJ1-1
V: TRBV2
D: TRBD1

CDR3: CASSVGPTGHTDTQYF
J: TRBJ2-3
V: TRBV9
D: .

CDR3: CASSSSGHADYEQYF
J: TRBJ2-7
V: TRBV5-6
D: .

CDR3: CASTPTGVEQYF
J: TRBJ2-7
V: TRBV10-2
D: .

CDR3: CASSLWADSSYEQYF
J: TRBJ2-7
V: TRBV7-2
D: .

CDR3: CASKNRGGPGYTF
J: TRBJ1-2
V: TRBV6-5
D: TRBD1

CDR3: CAISESMGGVPDTQYF
J: TRBJ2-3
V: TRBV10-3
D: TRBD2

CDR3: CASSQGSGANVLTF
J: TRBJ2-6
V: TRBV3-1/TRBV3-2
D: .

CDR3: CASSFTIPGGEATNEKLFF
J: TRBJ1-4
V: TRBV5-1
D: TRBD1

CDR3: CAISESRGSAWNTIYF
J: TRBJ1-3
V: TRBV10-3
D: .

CDR3: CASSRRRTGRETQYF
J: TRBJ2-5
V: TRBV7-2
D: TRBD1

CDR3: CASSVGREGTGELFF
J: TRBJ2-2
V: TRBV9
D: .

CDR3: CASSFQARRQGFNEQFF
J: TRBJ2-1
V: TRBV27
D: TRBD1

CDR3: CASSQGAAEDTQYF
J: TRBJ2-3
V: TRBV3-1/TRBV3-2
D: .

CDR3: CASRVTGRYTF
J: TRBJ1-2
V: TRBV6-5
D: .

CDR3: CASRDDDYKETQYF
J: TRBJ2-5
V: TRBV6-5
D: .

CDR3: CASSEQGRHGYTF
J: TRBJ1-2
V: TRBV7-3
D: .

CDR3: CASSVYEEQYF
J: TRBJ2-7
V: TRBV7-6
D: .

CDR3: CASSLRGEAFF
J: TRBJ1-1
V: TRBV5-1
D: .

CDR3: CASRLGGQGWYGYTF
J: TRBJ1-2
V: TRBV2
D: .

CDR3: CASSVGVAGYTGELFF
J: TRBJ2-2
V: TRBV9
D: TRBD2

CDR3: CASSDRNGYTF
J: TRBJ1-2
V: TRBV6-1
D: .

CDR3: CASSLQGIGSEAFF
J: TRBJ1-1
V: TRBV2
D: .

CDR3: CASSDTGAAGDF
J: TRBJ1-3
V: TRBV12-3/TRBV12-4
D: TRBD1

CDR3: CASSPGQANLSYGYTF
J: TRBJ1-2
V: TRBV3-1/TRBV3-2
D: TRBD1

CDR3: CASSLAGVTEAFF
J: TRBJ1-1
V: TRBV11-2
D: .

CDR3: CASSIDSANYGYTF
J: TRBJ1-2
V: TRBV7-2
D: .

CDR3: CASSWPRGEQYF
J: TRBJ2-7
V: TRBV6-5
D: .